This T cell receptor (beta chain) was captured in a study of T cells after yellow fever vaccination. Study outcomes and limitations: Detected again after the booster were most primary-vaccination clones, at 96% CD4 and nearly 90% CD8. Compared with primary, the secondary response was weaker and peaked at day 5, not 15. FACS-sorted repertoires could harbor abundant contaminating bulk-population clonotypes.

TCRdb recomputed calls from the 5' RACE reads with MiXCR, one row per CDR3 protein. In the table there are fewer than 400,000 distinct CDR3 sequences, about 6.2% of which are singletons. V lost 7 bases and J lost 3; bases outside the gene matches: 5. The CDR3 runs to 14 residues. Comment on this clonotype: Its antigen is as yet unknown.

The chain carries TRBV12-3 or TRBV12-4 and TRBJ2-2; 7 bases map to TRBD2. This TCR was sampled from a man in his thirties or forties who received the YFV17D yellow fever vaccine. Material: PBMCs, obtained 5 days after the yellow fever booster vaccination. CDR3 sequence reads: CASNGLADTGELFF. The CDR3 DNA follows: TGTGCCAGCAATGGTCTAGCGGACACCGGGGAGCTGTTTTTT.